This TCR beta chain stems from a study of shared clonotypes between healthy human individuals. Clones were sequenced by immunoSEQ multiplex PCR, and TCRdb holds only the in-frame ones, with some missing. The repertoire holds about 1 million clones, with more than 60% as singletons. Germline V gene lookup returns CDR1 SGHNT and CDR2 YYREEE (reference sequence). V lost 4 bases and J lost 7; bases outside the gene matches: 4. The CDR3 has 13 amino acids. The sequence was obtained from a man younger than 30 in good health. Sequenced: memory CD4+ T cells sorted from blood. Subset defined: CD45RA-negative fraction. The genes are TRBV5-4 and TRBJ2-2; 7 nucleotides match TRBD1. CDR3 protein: CASSRQGGGELFF. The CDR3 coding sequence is TGTGCCAGCAGCCGACAGGGCGGCGGGGAGCTGTTTTTT.